These T cell receptor beta chains were read from a single sample in a study of long-term antiretroviral therapy in people with HIV. The table came from immunoSEQ multiplex PCR; TCRdb's copy has only in-frame clones and leaves some out. The repertoire holds 30,000 to 40,000 clones, 90% to 95% seen once, with roughly 4% in the top ten. The sample consisted of unsorted PBMCs, taken about 5.1 years after starting antiretroviral therapy. Receptors originate from a woman between 45 and 65 years old with HIV. Each CDR3 is given with its conserved first and last residue. A D gene is named only where the DNA matches it firmly. Clone size is stated in some rows and not others, as once, few, many or a class when expanded.

CDR3nt	CDR3aa	d_gene	j_gene	abundance	v_gene
TGTGCCAGCAGTGATCCCGGCAAGGGATTATTGCGAGCTTTCTTT	CASSDPGKGLLRAFF	NA	TRBJ1-1	NA	TRBV6-1
TGCGCCAGCAGCCAAGATGGGGGTGGGGGGCCCCAGCATTTT	CASSQDGGGGPQHF	NA	TRBJ1-5	NA	TRBV4-1
TGTGCCAGCAGCCAAGGGGGACAGCGCTACGAGCAGTACTTC	CASSQGGQRYEQYF	TRBD1	TRBJ2-7	NA	TRBV4-2
TGTGCCAGCAGCTTAGGACAGGAAATGAACACTGAAGCTTTCTTT	CASSLGQEMNTEAFF	NA	TRBJ1-1	NA	TRBV11-3
TGTGCCAGTAATCTTCCGACAGGGATGGGTTCACCCCTCCACTTT	CASNLPTGMGSPLHF	TRBD1	TRBJ1-6	NA	TRBV19
TGTGCCACCAGCAGATGGGGGGGAACGAACACTGAAGCTTTCTTT	CATSRWGGTNTEAFF	NA	TRBJ1-1	NA	TRBV15
TGTGCCAGCAGTCGGGGACAGGGGCCCCAATCCTATCAGCCCCAGCATTTT	CASSRGQGPQSYQPQHF	TRBD1	TRBJ1-5	NA	TRBV6-4
TGTGCCAGCAGTTTCCATACCACTGAAGCTTTCTTT	CASSFHTTEAFF	NA	TRBJ1-1	NA	TRBV6-6
TGTGCTAGTGGTTTGAAGAGGGGAGGTGGGAATAGGCTTATCGAGCAGTACTTC	CASGLKRGGGNRLIEQYF	NA	TRBJ2-7	NA	TRBV12-5
TGTGCCAGCAGTCCAGGGGGCACGTCTGGCTACACCTTC	CASSPGGTSGYTF	TRBD1	TRBJ1-2	NA	TRBV6-5
TGTGCCAGCAGTTACGGTGCCAACACAGATACGCAGTATTTT	CASSYGANTDTQYF	NA	TRBJ2-3	once	TRBV6-5
TGTGCCAGCAGCTCCTCCACAAGGACACGGAATGAAAAACTGTTTTTT	CASSSSTRTRNEKLFF	NA	TRBJ1-4	NA	TRBV11-2
TGTGCCAGCAGCCTGACTCCCCTCAATGAGCAGTTCTTC	CASSLTPLNEQFF	NA	TRBJ2-1	NA	TRBV5-6
TGTGCCAGTAGTATAGAGGGGACAGACCATGGCTACACCTTC	CASSIEGTDHGYTF	TRBD1	TRBJ1-2	NA	TRBV19
TGCGCCAGCAGCCAACTGGTCCAGGGCAATTCACCCCTCCACTTT	CASSQLVQGNSPLHF	NA	TRBJ1-6	NA	TRBV4-1
TGTGCCAGCAGCCGATCAGACAGGGGGGGTGAAAAACTGTTTTTT	CASSRSDRGGEKLFF	TRBD1	TRBJ1-4	NA	TRBV5-5
TGCGCCAGCAGTGAGTCGACCGGGACAGGGGGCGAAGAGACCCAGTACTTC	CASSESTGTGGEETQYF	TRBD1	TRBJ2-5	few	TRBV10-2
TGTGCCACCTTGTCCCCAGATACGCAGTATTTT	CATLSPDTQYF	NA	TRBJ2-3	NA	TRBV6-5
TGTGCCACCAGCAGAGACGCACCCCAAGAGACCCAGTACTTC	CATSRDAPQETQYF	NA	TRBJ2-5	NA	TRBV15
TGTGCCAGCAGGAGACAGCCATTTAACTATGGCTACACCTTC	CASRRQPFNYGYTF	NA	TRBJ1-2	NA	TRBV2
TGCGCCAGCAGCCAAGATCGTGTGGGCAGCGGGGGTCCCTCCTACGAGCAGTACTTC	CASSQDRVGSGGPSYEQYF	TRBD2	TRBJ2-7	once	TRBV4-3
TGCGCCAGCAGACTAGCGGTGTCGAACACCGGGGAGCTGTTTTTT	CASRLAVSNTGELFF	TRBD2	TRBJ2-2	NA	TRBV5-1
TGCGCCAGCAGCCTGGGCGGGACAGGGGCTCAGCCCCAGCATTTT	CASSLGGTGAQPQHF	TRBD1	TRBJ1-5	NA	TRBV5-1
TGCGCCAGCAGCACGAGACGGGGTGAGCAGTTCTTC	CASSTRRGEQFF	NA	TRBJ2-1	NA	TRBV5-1
TGTGCCAGCAGCTTGACGGGACAGATATACGAGCAGTACTTC	CASSLTGQIYEQYF	TRBD1	TRBJ2-7	NA	TRBV11-1
TGTGCCAGCAGCCCGACTAGGAGCAACACCGGGGAGCTGTTTTTT	CASSPTRSNTGELFF	NA	TRBJ2-2	NA	TRBV7-6
TGTGCCTGGAGTGCCCTAAAGGACAGTCGCGGAAATTCACCCCTCCACTTT	CAWSALKDSRGNSPLHF	NA	TRBJ1-6	once	TRBV30
TGTGCCAGCAGCGGTCGTACTGGGACAGCCATCTATGGCTACACCTTC	CASSGRTGTAIYGYTF	TRBD1	TRBJ1-2	NA	TRBV5-6
TGCGCCAGCAGCTCGACGCTGGTAGGGGGTAACTCCTACGAGCAGTACTTC	CASSSTLVGGNSYEQYF	NA	TRBJ2-7	NA	TRBV5-1
TGTGCCAGTAAAGGTGTATTCGGCCGACAGGGAGAGGCTGGAAACACCATATATTTT	CASKGVFGRQGEAGNTIYF	TRBD1	TRBJ1-3	NA	TRBV19
TGTGCCAGCAGCTCGCAAGCGGGGGGATACACAGATACGCAGTATTTT	CASSSQAGGYTDTQYF	TRBD2	TRBJ2-3	NA	TRBV5-4
TGTGCCAGCAGCTTGGCCGGCGCCGAGCAGTACTTC	CASSLAGAEQYF	NA	TRBJ2-7	NA	TRBV5-6
TGTGCCAGCCATCCCGGACAGGGGAGCTCTGGAAACACCATATATTTT	CASHPGQGSSGNTIYF	TRBD1	TRBJ1-3	once	TRBV2
TGTGCCACCAGCAGAGATCTACGTATTAGCGGGAAACAAGAGACCCAGTACTTC	CATSRDLRISGKQETQYF	TRBD2	TRBJ2-5	NA	TRBV15
TGTGCCAGCAGTGAAGCTGGGGCCCTGTATAATTCACCCCTCCACTTT	CASSEAGALYNSPLHF	NA	TRBJ1-6	NA	TRBV2
TGTGCCAGCAGTCCTCGGGACAGGGGGCCTCCAGATACGCAGTATTTT	CASSPRDRGPPDTQYF	TRBD1	TRBJ2-3	NA	TRBV27